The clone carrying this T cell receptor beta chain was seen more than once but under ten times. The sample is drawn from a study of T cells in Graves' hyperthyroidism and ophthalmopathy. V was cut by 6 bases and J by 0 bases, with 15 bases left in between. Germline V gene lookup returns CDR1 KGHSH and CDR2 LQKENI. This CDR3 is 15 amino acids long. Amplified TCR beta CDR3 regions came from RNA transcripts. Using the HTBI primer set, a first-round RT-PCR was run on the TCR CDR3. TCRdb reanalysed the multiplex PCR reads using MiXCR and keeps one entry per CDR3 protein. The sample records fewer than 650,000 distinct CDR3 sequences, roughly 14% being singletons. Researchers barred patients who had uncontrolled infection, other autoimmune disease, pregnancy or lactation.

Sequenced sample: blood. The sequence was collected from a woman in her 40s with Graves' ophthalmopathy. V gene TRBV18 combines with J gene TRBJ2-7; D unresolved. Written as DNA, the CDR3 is TGTGCCAGCTCGCCGTCTCGGGCGGACTCCTACGAGCAGTACTTC. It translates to CASSPSRADSYEQYF.